This TCR beta chain comes out of a study of human T cells and chemical hapten exposure. Study information: Alopecia universalis, totalis or areata was present in patients who were mostly female. Study outcomes and limitations: There was alopecia in the donors, so their immune response may differ from that of healthy people.

From the RACE reads, TCRdb called clonotypes with MiXCR, one entry per CDR3 protein. Among about 300,000 distinct CDR3 sequences listed, roughly 6% were seen once. Many counts were recorded for this clonotype. Its antigen is currently unknown. Time point denoted: pre-sensitization, week 0. Treatment specified: therapeutic diphenylcyclopropenone sensitization with weekly scalp DPC. The V gene's germline CDR1 is SGHTA and CDR2 FQGNSA. This CDR3 has 14 residues. V was trimmed by 0 bases and J by 1 base, leaving 6 bases between them. The chain couples TRBV7-2 to TRBJ2-5; D call uncertain. The receptor's source is a woman between 18 and 29 years old with alopecia areata. Some clones in this sample may be carry-over from other donors' samples. The sample in question was whole blood, obtained in connection with sensitization to the hapten diphenylcyclopropenone (DPC). DNA for the CDR3: TGTGCCAGCAGCTTAGCGACTCTCCAAGAGACCCAGTACTTC. This sequence encodes CASSLATLQETQYF.